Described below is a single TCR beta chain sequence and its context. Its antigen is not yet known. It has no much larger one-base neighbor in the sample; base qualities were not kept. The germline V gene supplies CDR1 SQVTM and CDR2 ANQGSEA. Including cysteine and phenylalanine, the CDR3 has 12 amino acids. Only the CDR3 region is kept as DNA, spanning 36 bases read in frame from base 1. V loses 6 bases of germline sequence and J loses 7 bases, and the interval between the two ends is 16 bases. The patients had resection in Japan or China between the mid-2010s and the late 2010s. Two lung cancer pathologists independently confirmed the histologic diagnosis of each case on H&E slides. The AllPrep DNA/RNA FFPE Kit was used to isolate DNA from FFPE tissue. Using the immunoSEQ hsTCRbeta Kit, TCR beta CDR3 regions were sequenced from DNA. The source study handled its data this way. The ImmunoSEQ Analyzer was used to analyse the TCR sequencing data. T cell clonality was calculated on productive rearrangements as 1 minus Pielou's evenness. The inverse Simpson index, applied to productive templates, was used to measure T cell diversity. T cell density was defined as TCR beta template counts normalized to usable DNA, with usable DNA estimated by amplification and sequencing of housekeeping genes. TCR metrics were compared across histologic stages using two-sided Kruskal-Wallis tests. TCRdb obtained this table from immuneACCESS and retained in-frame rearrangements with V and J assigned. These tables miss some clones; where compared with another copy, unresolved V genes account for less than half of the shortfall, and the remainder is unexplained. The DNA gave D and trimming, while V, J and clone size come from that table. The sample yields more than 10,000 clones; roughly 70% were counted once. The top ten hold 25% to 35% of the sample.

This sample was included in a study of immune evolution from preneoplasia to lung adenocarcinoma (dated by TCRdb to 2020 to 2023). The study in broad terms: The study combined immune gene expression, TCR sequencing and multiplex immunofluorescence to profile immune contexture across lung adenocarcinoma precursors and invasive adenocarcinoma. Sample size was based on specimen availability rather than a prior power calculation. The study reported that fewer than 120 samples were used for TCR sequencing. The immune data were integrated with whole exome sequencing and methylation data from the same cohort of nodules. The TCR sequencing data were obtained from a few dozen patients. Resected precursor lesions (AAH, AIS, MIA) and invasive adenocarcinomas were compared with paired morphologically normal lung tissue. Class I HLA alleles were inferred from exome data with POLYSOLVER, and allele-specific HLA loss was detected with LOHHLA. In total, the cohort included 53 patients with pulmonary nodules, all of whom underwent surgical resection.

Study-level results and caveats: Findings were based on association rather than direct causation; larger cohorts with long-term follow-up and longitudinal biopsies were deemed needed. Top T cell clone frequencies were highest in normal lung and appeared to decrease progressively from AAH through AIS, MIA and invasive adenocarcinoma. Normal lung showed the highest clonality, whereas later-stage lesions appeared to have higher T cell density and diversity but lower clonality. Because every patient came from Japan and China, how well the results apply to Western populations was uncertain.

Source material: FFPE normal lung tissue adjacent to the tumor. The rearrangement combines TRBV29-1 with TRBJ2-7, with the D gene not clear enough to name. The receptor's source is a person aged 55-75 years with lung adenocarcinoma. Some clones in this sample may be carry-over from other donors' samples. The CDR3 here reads CSVSEGLREQYF. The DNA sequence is TGCAGCGTCTCGGAAGGATTGAGAGAGCAGTACTTC.